This TCR beta chain was sequenced for a study of blood T cell repertoires in COVID-19. Generated by immunoSEQ multiplex PCR, the TCRdb table keeps only in-frame clones and is missing some. This sample yields about 40,000 clones, of which approximately 85% are seen a single time; around 15% belongs to the top ten. Trimming cost V 5 bases and J 4 bases; bases outside gene matches: 1. CDR3 size: 12 residues. The germline CDR1 and CDR2 sequences are MGHDK and SYGVNS. This chain uses TRBV25-1 with TRBJ1-2, with 7 bases identical to TRBD1. Source material: peripheral blood. This TCR was sampled from a human donor in a cohort sampled during active COVID-19. This CDR3 is CASSTGAYGYTF. CDR3 bases: TGTGCCAGCAGTACAGGGGCCTATGGCTACACCTTC.